This is a list of T cell receptor beta chains from one sample in a study of cytomegalovirus exposure and HLA in healthy donors. This table comes from immunoSEQ multiplex PCR, and its TCRdb copy is limited to in-frame clones, with some not included. The table shows under 150,000 clones, with 75% to 85% occurring only once. The sequenced material came from PBMCs. All receptors come from a woman in her thirties or forties in good health and CMV-seronegative. The CDR3 runs from the conserved cysteine through the conserved F or W. A D gene is named only where the DNA matches it firmly.

j_call	v_call	cdr3_length	d_call	cdr3_nt	cdr3_aa
TRBJ2-7	TRBV18	14	.	TGTGCCAGCTCACCAGGAGACTGGGCCTACGAGCAGTACTTC	CASSPGDWAYEQYF
TRBJ1-2	TRBV6-4	14	TRBD1	TGTGCCAGCAGGGCGGGACAGGGCGACTATGGCTACACCTTC	CASRAGQGDYGYTF
TRBJ2-3	TRBV5-1	13	.	TGCGCCAGCAGCTTGTTCGTCACAGATACGCAGTATTTT	CASSLFVTDTQYF
TRBJ1-1	TRBV29-1	16	.	TGCAGCGTTGGAAAGACTTCTCGGCGGGCGAACACTGAAGCTTTCTTT	CSVGKTSRRANTEAFF
TRBJ2-2	TRBV27	14	.	TGTGCCAGCAGGGCGACTTGGAACACCGGGGAGCTGTTTTTT	CASRATWNTGELFF
TRBJ1-1	TRBV28	18	.	TGTGCCAGCAGAGAAGGTGCCGGGGTGGGTAGCGTGAACACTGAAGCTTTCTTT	CASREGAGVGSVNTEAFF
TRBJ1-1	TRBV28	13	.	TGTGCCAGCAGTTTAGCAGGGAACACTGAAGCTTTCTTT	CASSLAGNTEAFF
TRBJ2-7	TRBV27	14	.	TGTGCCAGCAGCTTCCTACAGGGCTCCTACGAGCAGTACTTC	CASSFLQGSYEQYF
TRBJ1-2	TRBV7-2	14	.	TGTGCCAGCAGCACGACTTCATTAGACTATGGCTACACCTTC	CASSTTSLDYGYTF
TRBJ1-1	TRBV10-3	14	.	TGTGCCATCAGTGATACCAACGGGAACACTGAAGCTTTCTTT	CAISDTNGNTEAFF
TRBJ2-7	TRBV30	15	TRBD1	TGTGCCTGGAGTCCAGGGGGGACAGGGGAGGACGAGCAGTACTTC	CAWSPGGTGEDEQYF
TRBJ1-5	TRBV15	16	.	TGTGCCACCAGCAGCGGACACGGGTTCGGCAATCAGCCCCAGCATTTT	CATSSGHGFGNQPQHF
TRBJ1-1	TRBV2	14	.	TGTGCCAGCACAGGGACTTTAATGAACACTGAAGCTTTCTTT	CASTGTLMNTEAFF
TRBJ1-3	TRBV30	14	.	TGTGCCTGGAGTGAATTGGGGAGAAGAAACACCATATATTTT	CAWSELGRRNTIYF
TRBJ1-1	TRBV30	12	.	TGTGCCGGAAACAGGGCGCGGACTGAAGCTTTCTTT	CAGNRARTEAFF
TRBJ1-1	TRBV2	14	.	TGTGCCAGCAGCGGAGATTTAGGAATCACTGAAGCTTTCTTT	CASSGDLGITEAFF